The present TCR beta chain was sequenced within a study of T cells in Graves' hyperthyroidism and ophthalmopathy. General study results and limits: Ophthalmopathy and stable hyperthyroidism were separated by a 13 V-J model. Appearing also in blood were most of the thyroid clonotypes expanded above 0.001.

The definition of stable Graves' hyperthyroidism was no ophthalmopathy progression within 18 months. The hyperthyroidism was newly diagnosed and had lasted under 2 months; the patients were aged 18 to 65. For this clonotype: Its cognate antigen is unknown.

Amplified regions were TCR beta CDR3 sequences from RNA transcripts. HTBI primers drove first-round RT-PCR of the TCR CDR3. Via MiXCR, TCRdb re-called the multiplex PCR reads, giving one row per CDR3 protein. The data contain about 400,000 distinct CDR3 sequences, about 15% of them singletons. The TCR originated in a woman under 30 with Graves' hyperthyroidism. Sample: blood.

The CDR3 spells CASSQGVRGVEQYF. CDR3 coding DNA: TGCGCCAGCAGCCAAGGTGTCAGGGGTGTCGAGCAGTACTTC. The gene calls are TRBV4-1 and TRBJ2-7; tentatively, D is TRBD1 (6 bases). Between the trimmed V and J ends, which lost 1 base and 6 bases, there was a span of 13 bases. Germline loops: CDR1 MGHRA, CDR2 YSYEKL. The CDR3 length is 14 residues.